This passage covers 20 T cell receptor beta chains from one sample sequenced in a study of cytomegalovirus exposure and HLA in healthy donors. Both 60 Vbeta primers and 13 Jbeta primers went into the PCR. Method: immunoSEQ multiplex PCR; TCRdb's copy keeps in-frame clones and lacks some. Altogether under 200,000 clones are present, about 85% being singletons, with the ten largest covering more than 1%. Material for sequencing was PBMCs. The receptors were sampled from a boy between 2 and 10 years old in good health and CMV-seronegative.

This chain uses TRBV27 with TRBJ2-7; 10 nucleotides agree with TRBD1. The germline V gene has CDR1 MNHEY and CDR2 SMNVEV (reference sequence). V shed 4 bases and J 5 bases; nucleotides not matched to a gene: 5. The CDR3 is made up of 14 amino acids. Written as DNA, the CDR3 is TGTGCCAGCAGTTCTCGACAGGGGGCCAACGAGCAGTACTTC. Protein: CASSSRQGANEQYF.

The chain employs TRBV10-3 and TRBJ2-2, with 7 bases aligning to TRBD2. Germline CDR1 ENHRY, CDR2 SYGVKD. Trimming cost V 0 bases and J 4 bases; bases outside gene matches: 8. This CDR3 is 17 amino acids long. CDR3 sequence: CAISESSAGAGTGELFF. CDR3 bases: TGTGCCATCAGTGAGTCGTCTGCGGGAGCCGGCACCGGGGAGCTGTTTTTT.

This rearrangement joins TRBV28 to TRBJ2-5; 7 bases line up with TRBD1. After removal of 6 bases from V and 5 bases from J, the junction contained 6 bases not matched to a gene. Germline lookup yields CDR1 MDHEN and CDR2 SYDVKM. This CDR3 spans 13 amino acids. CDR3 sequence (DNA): TGTGCCAGCAGGCGTCAGGGGGAGGAGACCCAGTACTTC. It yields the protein CASRRQGEETQYF.

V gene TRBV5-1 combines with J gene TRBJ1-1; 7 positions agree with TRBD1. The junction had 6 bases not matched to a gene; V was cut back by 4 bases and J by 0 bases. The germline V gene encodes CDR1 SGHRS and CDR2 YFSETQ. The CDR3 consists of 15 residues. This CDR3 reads CASSGDSRMNTEAFF. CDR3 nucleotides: TGCGCCAGCAGCGGGGACAGCCGAATGAACACTGAAGCTTTCTTT.

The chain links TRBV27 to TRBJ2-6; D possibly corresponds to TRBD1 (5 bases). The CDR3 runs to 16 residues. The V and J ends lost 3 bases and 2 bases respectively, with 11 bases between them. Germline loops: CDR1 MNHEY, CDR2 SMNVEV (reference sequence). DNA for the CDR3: TGTGCCAGCAGTTTGCCAGGGAAGCCTGGGGCCAACGTCCTGACTTTC. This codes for CASSLPGKPGANVLTF. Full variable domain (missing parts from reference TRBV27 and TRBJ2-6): EAQVTQNPRYLITVTGKKLTVTCSQNMNHEYMSWYRQDPGLGLRQIYYSMNVEVTDKGDVPEGYKVSRKEKRNFPLILESPSPNQTSLYFCASSLPGKPGANVLTFGAGSRLTVL.

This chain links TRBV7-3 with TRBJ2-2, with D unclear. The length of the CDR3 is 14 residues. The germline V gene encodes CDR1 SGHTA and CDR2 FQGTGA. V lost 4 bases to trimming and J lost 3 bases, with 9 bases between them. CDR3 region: CASSSSLDTGELFF. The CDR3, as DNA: TGTGCCAGCAGCTCCTCCCTCGACACCGGGGAGCTGTTTTTT.

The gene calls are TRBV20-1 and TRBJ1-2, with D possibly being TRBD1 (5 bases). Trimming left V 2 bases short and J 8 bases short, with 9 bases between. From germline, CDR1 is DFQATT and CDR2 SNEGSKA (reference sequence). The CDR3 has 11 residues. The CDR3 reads CSARQGGGYTF. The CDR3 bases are TGCAGTGCTAGACAGGGAGGCGGCTACACCTTC.

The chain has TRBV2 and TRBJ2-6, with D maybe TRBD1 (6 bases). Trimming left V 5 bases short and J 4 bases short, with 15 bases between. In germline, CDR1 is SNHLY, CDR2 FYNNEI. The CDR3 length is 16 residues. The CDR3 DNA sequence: TGTGCCAGCAGTCCCCACAGGGTCTCCGGGGCCAACGTCCTGACTTTC. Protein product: CASSPHRVSGANVLTF.

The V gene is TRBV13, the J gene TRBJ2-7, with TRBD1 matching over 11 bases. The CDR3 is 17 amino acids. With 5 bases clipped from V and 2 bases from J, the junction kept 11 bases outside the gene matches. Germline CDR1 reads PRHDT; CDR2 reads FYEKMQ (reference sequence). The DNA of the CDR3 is TGTGCCAGCAGCCACTACGGGACAGGGGGTAAAACCTACGAGCAGTACTTC. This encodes CASSHYGTGGKTYEQYF.

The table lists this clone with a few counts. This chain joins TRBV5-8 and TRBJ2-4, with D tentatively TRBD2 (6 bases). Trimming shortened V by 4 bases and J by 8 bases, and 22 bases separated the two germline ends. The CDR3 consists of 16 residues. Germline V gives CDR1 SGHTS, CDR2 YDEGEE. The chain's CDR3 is CASSLFSGLAKHIQYF. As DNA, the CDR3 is TGTGCCAGCAGCCTCTTCTCGGGTCTAGCGAAACACATTCAGTACTTC. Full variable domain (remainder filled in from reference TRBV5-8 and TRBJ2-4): EAGVTQSPTHLIKTRGQQATLRCSPISGHTSVYWYQQALGLGLQFLLWYDEGEERNRGNFPPRFSGRQFPNYSSELNVNALELEDSALYLCASSLFSGLAKHIQYFGAGTRLSVL.

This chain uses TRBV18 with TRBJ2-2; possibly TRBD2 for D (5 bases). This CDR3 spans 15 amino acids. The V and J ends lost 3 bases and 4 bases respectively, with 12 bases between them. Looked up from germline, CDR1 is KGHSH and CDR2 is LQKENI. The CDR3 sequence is CASSPPGLGTGELFF. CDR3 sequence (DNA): TGTGCCAGCTCACCTCCGGGATTGGGCACCGGGGAGCTGTTTTTT. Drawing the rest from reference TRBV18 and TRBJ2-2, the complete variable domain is NAGVMQNPRHLVRRRGQEARLRCSPMKGHSHVYWYRQLPEEGLKFMVYLQKENIIDESGMPKERFSAEFPKEGPSILRIQQVVRGDSAAYFCASSPPGLGTGELFFGEGSRLTVL.

This CDR3 is CASSIGQVDDSPLHF. The CDR3 DNA follows: TGTGCCAGCAGTATCGGACAGGTAGATGATTCACCCCTCCACTTT. The chain recombines TRBV27 with TRBJ1-6; 7 nucleotides align to TRBD1. After removal of 5 bases from V and 8 bases from J, the junction contained 9 bases not matched to a gene. CDR3 length: 15 residues. Germline V gene sequence: CDR1 MNHEY, CDR2 SMNVEV (reference sequence).

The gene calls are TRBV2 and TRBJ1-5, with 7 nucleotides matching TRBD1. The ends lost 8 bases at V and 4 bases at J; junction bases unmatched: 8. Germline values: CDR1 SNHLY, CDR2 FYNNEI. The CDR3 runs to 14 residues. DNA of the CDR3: TGTGCCAGCGAATCACCAGGGGGAAATCAGCCCCAGCATTTT. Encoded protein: CASESPGGNQPQHF.

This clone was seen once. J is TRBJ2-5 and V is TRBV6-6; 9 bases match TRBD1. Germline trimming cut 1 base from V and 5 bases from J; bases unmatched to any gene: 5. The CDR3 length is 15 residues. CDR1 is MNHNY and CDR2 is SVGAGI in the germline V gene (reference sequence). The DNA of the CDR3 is TGTGCCAGCAGTTACTTTCGGACAGGGGAGGAGACCCAGTACTTC. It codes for CASSYFRTGEETQYF.

This chain's CDR3 is CAWSVTSANQPQHF. The CDR3 DNA sequence: TGTGCCTGGAGTGTAACCTCAGCGAATCAGCCCCAGCATTTT. The rearrangement links TRBV30 to TRBJ1-5, with D hard to call. In germline, CDR1 is GTSNPN, CDR2 SVGIG (reference sequence). The ends were cut back, 0 bases at V and 4 bases at J, with 10 bases in the middle. The CDR3 covers 14 residues. The full variable domain, its missing parts supplied by reference TRBV30 and TRBJ1-5, is SQTIHQWPATLVQPVGSPLSLECTVEGTSNPNLYWYRQAAGRGLQLLFYSVGIGQISSEVPQNLSASRPQDRQFILSSKKLLLSDSGFYLCAWSVTSANQPQHFGDGTRLSIL.

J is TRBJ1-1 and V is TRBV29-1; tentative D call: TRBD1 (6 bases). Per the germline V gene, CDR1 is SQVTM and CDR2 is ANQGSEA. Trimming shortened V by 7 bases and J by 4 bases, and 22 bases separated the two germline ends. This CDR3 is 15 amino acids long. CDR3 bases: TGCAGCGCCCTAAAGCAACAGGGTAGAGGCACTGAAGCTTTCTTT. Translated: CSALKQQGRGTEAFF.

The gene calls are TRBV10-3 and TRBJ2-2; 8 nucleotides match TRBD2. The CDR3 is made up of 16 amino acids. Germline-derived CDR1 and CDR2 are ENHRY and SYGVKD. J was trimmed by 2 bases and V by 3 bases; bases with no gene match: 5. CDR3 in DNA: TGTGCCATCAGTGAAGAGGTAGCGGGAAACACCGGGGAGCTGTTTTTT. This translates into CAISEEVAGNTGELFF.

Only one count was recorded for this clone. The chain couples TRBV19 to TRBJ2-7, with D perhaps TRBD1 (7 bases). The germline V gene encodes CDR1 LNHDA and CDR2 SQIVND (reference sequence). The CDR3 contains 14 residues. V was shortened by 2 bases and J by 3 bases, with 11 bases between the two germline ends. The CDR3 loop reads CASSIQGGDYEQYF. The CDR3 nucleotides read TGTGCCAGTAGTATACAGGGGGGCGACTACGAGCAGTACTTC.

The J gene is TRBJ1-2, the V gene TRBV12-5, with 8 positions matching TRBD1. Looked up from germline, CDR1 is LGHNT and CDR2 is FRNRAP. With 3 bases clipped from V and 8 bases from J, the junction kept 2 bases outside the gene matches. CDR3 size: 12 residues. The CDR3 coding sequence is TGTGCTAGTGGTTTAGACAGGGGCGGCTACACCTTC. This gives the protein CASGLDRGGYTF.

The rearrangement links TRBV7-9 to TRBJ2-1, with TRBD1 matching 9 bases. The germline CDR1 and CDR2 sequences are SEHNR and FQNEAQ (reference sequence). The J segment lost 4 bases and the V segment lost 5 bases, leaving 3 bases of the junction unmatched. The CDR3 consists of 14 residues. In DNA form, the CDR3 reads TGTGCCAGCAGCCCGGGACAGGGATACAATGAGCAGTTCTTC. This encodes CASSPGQGYNEQFF.